These T cell receptor beta chains were read from a single sample in a study of identical twins. TCRdb fed the 5' RACE reads into MiXCR, producing one record per CDR3 protein. The sample lists under 450,000 distinct CDR3 sequences, about 18% occurring once. Sequenced: naive T cells sorted from blood. These receptors came from a man aged 50-60 years in good health. Each CDR3 is given with its conserved first and last residue. A D gene is named only where the DNA matches it firmly. Size tells how often a clone was seen (once, few, many) or the class of an expanded clone, and some rows leave it out.

clone_size: -
v_call: TRBV7-9
d_call: TRBD1
j_call: TRBJ2-3
cdr3_aa: CASSQRQGDTDTQYF
cdr3_nt: TGTGCCAGCAGCCAGCGACAGGGCGACACAGATACGCAGTATTTT

clone_size: -
v_call: TRBV12-3/TRBV12-4
d_call: -
j_call: TRBJ1-5
cdr3_aa: CASSTDYSNQPQHF
cdr3_nt: TGTGCTAGCAGTACAGATTATAGCAATCAGCCCCAGCATTTT

clone_size: many
v_call: TRBV20-1
d_call: TRBD2
j_call: TRBJ2-3
cdr3_aa: CSAASGTSTDTQYF
cdr3_nt: TGCAGTGCGGCCAGCGGGACTAGCACAGATACGCAGTATTTT

clone_size: many
v_call: TRBV12-3/TRBV12-4
d_call: TRBD1
j_call: TRBJ1-2
cdr3_aa: CASSQRPGGYYGYTF
cdr3_nt: TGTGCCAGCAGCCAACGCCCAGGGGGATACTATGGCTACACCTTC

clone_size: -
v_call: TRBV28
d_call: -
j_call: TRBJ2-7
cdr3_aa: CASSDGAMGQYF
cdr3_nt: TGTGCCAGCAGTGACGGAGCGATGGGGCAGTACTTC

clone_size: -
v_call: TRBV12-3/TRBV12-4
d_call: -
j_call: TRBJ1-4
cdr3_aa: CASSLAQGWEKLFF
cdr3_nt: TGTGCCAGCAGTTTAGCGCAGGGGTGGGAAAAACTGTTTTTT

clone_size: many
v_call: TRBV29-1
d_call: TRBD2
j_call: TRBJ2-1
cdr3_aa: CSVATWEGLINEQFF
cdr3_nt: TGCAGCGTAGCCACTTGGGAGGGCCTCATCAATGAGCAGTTCTTC

clone_size: few
v_call: TRBV5-1
d_call: TRBD2
j_call: TRBJ2-1
cdr3_aa: CASSFRKGGPSNEQFF
cdr3_nt: TGCGCCAGCAGCTTTCGGAAGGGAGGGCCGAGCAATGAGCAGTTCTTC

clone_size: -
v_call: TRBV11-2
d_call: -
j_call: TRBJ2-7
cdr3_aa: CASSGGNYEQYF
cdr3_nt: TGTGCCAGCAGCGGAGGGAACTACGAGCAGTACTTC

clone_size: -
v_call: TRBV11-3
d_call: TRBD1
j_call: TRBJ1-1
cdr3_aa: CASSLGGWTGNTEAFF
cdr3_nt: TGTGCCAGCAGCTTAGGCGGATGGACAGGGAACACTGAAGCTTTCTTT

clone_size: -
v_call: TRBV3-1
d_call: TRBD2
j_call: TRBJ2-7
cdr3_aa: CASSTQAGLGEQYF
cdr3_nt: TGTGCCAGCAGCACGCAAGCGGGGTTAGGCGAGCAGTACTTC

clone_size: few
v_call: TRBV7-2
d_call: -
j_call: TRBJ2-7
cdr3_aa: CASSLSVLAGSEQYF
cdr3_nt: TGTGCCAGCAGCTTATCAGTACTAGCAGGGAGCGAGCAGTACTTC

clone_size: -
v_call: TRBV20-1
d_call: -
j_call: TRBJ2-3
cdr3_aa: CAQGASGDTQYF
cdr3_nt: TGCGCCCAGGGGGCTAGCGGGGATACGCAGTATTTT

clone_size: -
v_call: TRBV12-3/TRBV12-4
d_call: -
j_call: TRBJ1-5
cdr3_aa: CASSLGVGGVGQPQHF
cdr3_nt: TGTGCCAGCAGTTTAGGGGTTGGGGGGGTTGGTCAGCCCCAGCATTTT

clone_size: few
v_call: TRBV7-9
d_call: -
j_call: TRBJ1-1
cdr3_aa: CASSLAGDAEAFF
cdr3_nt: TGTGCCAGCAGCTTAGCGGGAGACGCTGAAGCTTTCTTT

clone_size: -
v_call: TRBV10-2
d_call: TRBD1
j_call: TRBJ1-5
cdr3_aa: CASRDNRGSNQPQHF
cdr3_nt: TGCGCCAGCAGAGACAACAGGGGTAGCAATCAGCCCCAGCATTTT

clone_size: many
v_call: TRBV4-3
d_call: -
j_call: TRBJ2-3
cdr3_aa: CASSQGSSGRTDTQYF
cdr3_nt: TGCGCCAGCAGCCAAGGATCCAGCGGCCGCACAGATACGCAGTATTTT

clone_size: -
v_call: TRBV5-1
d_call: TRBD1
j_call: TRBJ1-5
cdr3_aa: CASSPGGVGNQPQHF
cdr3_nt: TGCGCCAGCAGCCCAGGGGGAGTGGGCAATCAGCCCCAGCATTTT

clone_size: -
v_call: TRBV5-5
d_call: -
j_call: TRBJ2-7
cdr3_aa: CASSFGGNSYEQYF
cdr3_nt: TGTGCCAGCAGCTTCGGTGGAAACTCCTACGAGCAGTACTTC

clone_size: few
v_call: TRBV12-3/TRBV12-4
d_call: -
j_call: TRBJ1-5
cdr3_aa: CASSLDGLNQPQHF
cdr3_nt: TGTGCCAGCAGCCTCGACGGACTAAATCAGCCCCAGCATTTT